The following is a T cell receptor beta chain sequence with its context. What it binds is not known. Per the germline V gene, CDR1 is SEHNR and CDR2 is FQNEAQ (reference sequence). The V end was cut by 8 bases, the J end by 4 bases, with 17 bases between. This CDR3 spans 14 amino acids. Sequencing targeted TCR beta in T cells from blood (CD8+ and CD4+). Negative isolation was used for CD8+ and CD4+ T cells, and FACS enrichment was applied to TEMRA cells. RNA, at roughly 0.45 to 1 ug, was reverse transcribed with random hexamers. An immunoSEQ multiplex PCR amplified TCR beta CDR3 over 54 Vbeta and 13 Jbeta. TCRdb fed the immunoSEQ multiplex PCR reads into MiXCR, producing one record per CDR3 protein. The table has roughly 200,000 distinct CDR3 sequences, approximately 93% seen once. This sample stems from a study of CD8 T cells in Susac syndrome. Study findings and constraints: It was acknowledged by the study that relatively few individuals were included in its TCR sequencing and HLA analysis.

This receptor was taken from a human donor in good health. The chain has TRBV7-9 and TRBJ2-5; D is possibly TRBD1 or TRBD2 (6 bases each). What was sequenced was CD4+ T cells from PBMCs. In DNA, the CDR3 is TGTGCCAGCGGTGGAGGGGGGAGCCCAGAGACCCAGTACTTC. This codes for CASGGGGSPETQYF.